The clone carrying this T cell receptor beta chain has just a few counts. Its antigen is not known. This sample is drawn from a study of response to subunit inactivated influenza vaccine. Points from the study as a whole: Few additional T cells are recruited per seasonal influenza vaccination, authors suggested.

CDR1 SQVTM and CDR2 ANQGSEA come from the germline V gene. The CDR3 runs to 12 residues. Trimming removed 4 bases from V and 4 bases from J, with 10 bases in between. Each CDR3 protein gets one entry after TCRdb re-called the RT-PCR reads with MiXCR. The top ten clones hold roughly a tenth of a sample with about 830,000 distinct CDR3 sequences, less than 20% of them seen once. This chain links TRBV29-1 with TRBJ1-2; possibly TRBD1 for D (5 bases). This material consisted of PBMCs from blood, taken 5 days after vaccination. This TCR was recovered from a man aged 45 to 65 who received an inactivated influenza vaccine. The CDR3 DNA sequence: TGCAGCGTTGGGGGCCCGGCCTATGGCTACACCTTC. Protein sequence: CSVGGPAYGYTF. Drawing the rest from reference TRBV29-1 and TRBJ1-2, the complete variable domain is SAVISQKPSRDICQRGTSLTIQCQVDSQVTMMFWYRQQPGQSLTLIATANQGSEATYESGFVIDKFPISRPNLTFSTLTVSNMSPEDSSIYLCSVGGPAYGYTFGSGTRLTVV.